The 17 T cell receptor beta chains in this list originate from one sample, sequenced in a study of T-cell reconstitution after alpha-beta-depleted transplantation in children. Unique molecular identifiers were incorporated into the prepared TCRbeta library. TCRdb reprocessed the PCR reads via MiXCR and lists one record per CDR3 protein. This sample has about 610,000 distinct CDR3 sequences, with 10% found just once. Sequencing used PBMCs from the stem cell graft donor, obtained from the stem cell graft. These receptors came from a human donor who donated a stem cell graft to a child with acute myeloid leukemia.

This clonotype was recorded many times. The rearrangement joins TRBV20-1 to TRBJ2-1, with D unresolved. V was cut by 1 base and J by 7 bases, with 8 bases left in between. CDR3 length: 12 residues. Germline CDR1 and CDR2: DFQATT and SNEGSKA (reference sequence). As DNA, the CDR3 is TGCAGTGCTAGAGTTGGAAGTAATGAGCAGTTCTTC. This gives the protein CSARVGSNEQFF.

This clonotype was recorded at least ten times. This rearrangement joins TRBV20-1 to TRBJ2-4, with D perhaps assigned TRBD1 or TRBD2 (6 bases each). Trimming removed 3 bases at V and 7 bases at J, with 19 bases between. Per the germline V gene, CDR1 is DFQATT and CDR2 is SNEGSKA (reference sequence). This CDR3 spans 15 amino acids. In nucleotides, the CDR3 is TGCAGTGCTAGCTTTTCAACAGGGAGGTTGAACATTCAGTACTTC. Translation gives CSASFSTGRLNIQYF.

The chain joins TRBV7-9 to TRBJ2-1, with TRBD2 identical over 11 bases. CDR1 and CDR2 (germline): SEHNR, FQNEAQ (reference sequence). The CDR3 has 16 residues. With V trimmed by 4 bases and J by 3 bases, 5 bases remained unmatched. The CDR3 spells CASSSSTSGGYNEQFF. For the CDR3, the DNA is TGTGCCAGCAGCTCCAGTACTAGCGGGGGCTACAATGAGCAGTTCTTC. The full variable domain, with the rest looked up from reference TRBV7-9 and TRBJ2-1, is DTGVSQNPRHKITKRGQNVTFRCDPISEHNRLYWYRQTLGQGPEFLTYFQNEAQLEKSRLLSDRFSAERPKGSFSTLEIQRTEQGDSAMYLCASSSSTSGGYNEQFFGPGTRLTVL.

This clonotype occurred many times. The CDR3 reads CASSQGAMRDNTEAFF. DNA of the CDR3: TGTGCCAGCAGCCAAGGGGCCATGAGGGATAACACTGAAGCTTTCTTT. The V call is TRBV4-2, the J call TRBJ1-1; D remains ambiguous. This CDR3 has 16 residues. Trimming took 1 base from V and 2 from J, leaving 14 bases between them. Germline V gene sequence: CDR1 LGHNA, CDR2 YNFKEQ.

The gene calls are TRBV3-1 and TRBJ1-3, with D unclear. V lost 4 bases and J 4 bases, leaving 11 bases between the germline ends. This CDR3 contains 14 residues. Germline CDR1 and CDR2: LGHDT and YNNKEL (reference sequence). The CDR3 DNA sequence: TGTGCCAGCAGCCGGCGCGAGTCCGGAAACACCATATATTTT. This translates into CASSRRESGNTIYF.

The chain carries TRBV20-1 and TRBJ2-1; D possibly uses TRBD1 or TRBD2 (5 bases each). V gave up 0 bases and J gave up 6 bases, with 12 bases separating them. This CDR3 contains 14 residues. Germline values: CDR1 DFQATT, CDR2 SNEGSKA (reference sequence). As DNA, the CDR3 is TGCAGTGCTAGAGACCTAACGAGGGGCAATGAGCAGTTCTTC. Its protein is CSARDLTRGNEQFF.

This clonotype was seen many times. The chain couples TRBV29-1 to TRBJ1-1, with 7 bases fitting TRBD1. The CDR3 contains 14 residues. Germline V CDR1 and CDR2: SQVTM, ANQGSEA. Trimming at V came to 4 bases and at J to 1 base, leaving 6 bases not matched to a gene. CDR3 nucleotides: TGCAGCGTTGGGGGGACAGCTAAGAACACTGAAGCTTTCTTT. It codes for CSVGGTAKNTEAFF.

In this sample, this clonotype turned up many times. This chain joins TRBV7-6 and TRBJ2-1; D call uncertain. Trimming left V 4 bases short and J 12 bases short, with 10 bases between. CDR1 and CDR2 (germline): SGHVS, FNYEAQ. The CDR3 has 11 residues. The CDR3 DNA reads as TGTGCCAGCAGCTCCGCAGAGTGGCAGTTCTTC. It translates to CASSSAEWQFF.

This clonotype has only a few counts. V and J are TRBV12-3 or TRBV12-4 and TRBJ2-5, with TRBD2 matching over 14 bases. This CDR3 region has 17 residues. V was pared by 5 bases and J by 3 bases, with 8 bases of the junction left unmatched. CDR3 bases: TGTGCCAGCAGTCCATCCGGGACTAGCGGGAGAAAAGAGACCCAGTACTTC. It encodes CASSPSGTSGRKETQYF.

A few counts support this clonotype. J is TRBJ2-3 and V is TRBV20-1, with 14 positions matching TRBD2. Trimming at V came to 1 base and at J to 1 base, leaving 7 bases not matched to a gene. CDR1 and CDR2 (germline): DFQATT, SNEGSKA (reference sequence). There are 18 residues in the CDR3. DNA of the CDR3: TGCAGTGCTAGAGCGGGACTAGCGGGAGTATTTGGCACAGATACGCAGTATTTT. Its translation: CSARAGLAGVFGTDTQYF.

CDR3 protein: CASSGQGAFEQYF. The CDR3 bases are TGTGCCAGCAGTGGACAGGGGGCTTTCGAGCAGTACTTC. The rearrangement uses TRBV12-3 or TRBV12-4 and TRBJ2-7, with 11 bases aligning to TRBD1. The CDR3 is 13 amino acids. V dropped 5 bases and J dropped 6; count of bases not matched to a gene: 3.

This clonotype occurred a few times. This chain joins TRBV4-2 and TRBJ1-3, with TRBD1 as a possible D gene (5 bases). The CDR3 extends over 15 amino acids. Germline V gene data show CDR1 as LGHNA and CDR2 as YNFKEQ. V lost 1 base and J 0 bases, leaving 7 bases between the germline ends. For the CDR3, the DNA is TGTGCCAGCAGCCAAGGGGGGAGCTCTGGAAACACCATATATTTT. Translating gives CASSQGGSSGNTIYF.

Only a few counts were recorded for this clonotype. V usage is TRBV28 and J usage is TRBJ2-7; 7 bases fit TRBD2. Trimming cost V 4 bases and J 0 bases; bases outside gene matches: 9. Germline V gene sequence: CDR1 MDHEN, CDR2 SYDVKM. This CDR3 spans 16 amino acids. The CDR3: CASSSAASGSSYEQYF. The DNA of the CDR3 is TGTGCCAGCAGTTCTGCAGCTAGCGGAAGCTCCTACGAGCAGTACTTC.

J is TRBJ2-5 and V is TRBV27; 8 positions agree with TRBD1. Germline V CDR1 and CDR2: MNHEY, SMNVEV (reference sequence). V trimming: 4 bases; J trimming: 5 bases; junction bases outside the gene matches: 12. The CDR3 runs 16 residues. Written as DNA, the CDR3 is TGTGCCAGCAGTTCTCCCAGGGGGCTGGAGAGGGAGACCCAGTACTTC. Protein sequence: CASSSPRGLERETQYF.

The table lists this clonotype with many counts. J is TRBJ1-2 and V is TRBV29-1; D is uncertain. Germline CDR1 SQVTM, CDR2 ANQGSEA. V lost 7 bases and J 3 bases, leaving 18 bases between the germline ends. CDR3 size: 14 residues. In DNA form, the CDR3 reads TGCAGCGGGATAGGAGAGCGGGTGGACTATGGCTACACCTTC. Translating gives CSGIGERVDYGYTF.

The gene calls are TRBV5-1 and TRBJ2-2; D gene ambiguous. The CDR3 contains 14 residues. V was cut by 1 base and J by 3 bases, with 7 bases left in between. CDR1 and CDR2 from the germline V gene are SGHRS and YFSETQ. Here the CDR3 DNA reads TGCGCCAGCAGCTTGCTACGGGACACCGGGGAGCTGTTTTTT. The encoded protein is CASSLLRDTGELFF.

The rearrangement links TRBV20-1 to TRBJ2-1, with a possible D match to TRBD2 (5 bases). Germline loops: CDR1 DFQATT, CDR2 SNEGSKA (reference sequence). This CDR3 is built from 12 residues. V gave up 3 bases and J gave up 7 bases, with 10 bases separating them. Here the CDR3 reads CSASRGSNEQFF. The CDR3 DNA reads TGCAGTGCTAGTCGCGGGTCTAATGAGCAGTTCTTC.